This T cell receptor (beta chain) emerged from a study of blood T cell repertoires in COVID-19. Study-wide context: From the United States, Italy and Spain came samples of acute and convalescent COVID-19. Sources were T cells, B-cell-depleted T cells, or PBMCs; the material itself was cDNA or gDNA.

In the original processing: Amplification of reference gene primers provided the estimated nucleated cell counts. Here immunoSEQ multiplex PCR was the method, and the copy in TCRdb shows in-frame clones only, minus some. V, J and clone size are taken as reported in that table, and D and trimming were inferred from the DNA itself. The sample gives roughly 110,000 clones, approximately 80% of which show up once; approximately 0.75% is in the top ten. V dropped 3 bases and J dropped 4; count of bases not matched to a gene: 5. The CDR3 spans 17 residues. The V gene's germline CDR1 is SGHRS and CDR2 YFSETQ.

The clonotype was recovered from a woman aged 70-85 years with acute or convalescent COVID-19. Material for sequencing was peripheral blood. J is TRBJ2-2 and V is TRBV5-1, with 14 bases identical to TRBD2. CDR3 coding DNA: TGCGCCAGCAGCTCGGGACTAGCGGGAGAAAGCACCGGGGAGCTGTTTTTT. Amino acid sequence: CASSSGLAGESTGELFF. The complete variable domain, with remaining parts taken from reference TRBV5-1 and TRBJ2-2, reads KAGVTQTPRYLIKTRGQQVTLSCSPISGHRSVSWYQQTPGQGLQFLFEYFSETQRNKGNFPGRFSGRQFSNSRSEMNVSTLELGDSALYLCASSSGLAGESTGELFFGEGSRLTVL.